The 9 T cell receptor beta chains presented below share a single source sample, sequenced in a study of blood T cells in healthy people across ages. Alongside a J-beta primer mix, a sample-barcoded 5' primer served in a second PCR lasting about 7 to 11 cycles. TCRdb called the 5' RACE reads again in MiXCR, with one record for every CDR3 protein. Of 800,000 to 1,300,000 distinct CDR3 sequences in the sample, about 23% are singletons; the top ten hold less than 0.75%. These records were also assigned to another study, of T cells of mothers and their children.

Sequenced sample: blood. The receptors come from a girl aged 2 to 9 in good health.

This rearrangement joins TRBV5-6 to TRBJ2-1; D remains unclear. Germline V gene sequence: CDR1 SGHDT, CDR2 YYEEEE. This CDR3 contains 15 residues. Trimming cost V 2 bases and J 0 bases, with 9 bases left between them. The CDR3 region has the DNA TGTGCCAGCAGCTTTCAACCACGCTCCTACAATGAGCAGTTCTTC. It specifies CASSFQPRSYNEQFF.

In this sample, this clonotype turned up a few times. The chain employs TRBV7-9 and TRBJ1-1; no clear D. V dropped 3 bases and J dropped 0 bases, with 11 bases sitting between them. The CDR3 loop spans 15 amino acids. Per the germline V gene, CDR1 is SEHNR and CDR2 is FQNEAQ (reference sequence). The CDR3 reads CASSLLRLMNTEAFF. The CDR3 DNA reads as TGTGCCAGCAGCTTGCTACGACTCATGAACACTGAAGCTTTCTTT. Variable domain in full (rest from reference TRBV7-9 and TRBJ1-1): DTGVSQNPRHKITKRGQNVTFRCDPISEHNRLYWYRQTLGQGPEFLTYFQNEAQLEKSRLLSDRFSAERPKGSFSTLEIQRTEQGDSAMYLCASSLLRLMNTEAFFGQGTRLTVV.

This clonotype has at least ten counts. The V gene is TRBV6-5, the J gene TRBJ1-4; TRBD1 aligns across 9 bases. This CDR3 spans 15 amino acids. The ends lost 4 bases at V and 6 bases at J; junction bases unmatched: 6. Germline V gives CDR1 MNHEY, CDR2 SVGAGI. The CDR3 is CASSSGTGTHEKLFF. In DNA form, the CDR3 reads TGTGCCAGCAGTTCCGGGACAGGGACACATGAAAAACTGTTTTTT.

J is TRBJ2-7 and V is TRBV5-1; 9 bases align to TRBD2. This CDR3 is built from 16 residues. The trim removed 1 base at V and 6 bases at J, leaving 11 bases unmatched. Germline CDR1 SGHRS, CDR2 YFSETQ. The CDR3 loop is CASSLFSGSSRLEQYF. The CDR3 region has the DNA TGCGCCAGCAGCTTGTTTAGCGGGAGTTCCCGCCTCGAGCAGTACTTC.

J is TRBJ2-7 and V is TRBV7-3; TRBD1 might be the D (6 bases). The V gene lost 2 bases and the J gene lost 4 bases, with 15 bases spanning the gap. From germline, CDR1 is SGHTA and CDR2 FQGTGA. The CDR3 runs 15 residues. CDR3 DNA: TGTGCCAGCAGCTTAGGGACCGAAAGGGGGTACGAGCAGTACTTC. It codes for CASSLGTERGYEQYF.

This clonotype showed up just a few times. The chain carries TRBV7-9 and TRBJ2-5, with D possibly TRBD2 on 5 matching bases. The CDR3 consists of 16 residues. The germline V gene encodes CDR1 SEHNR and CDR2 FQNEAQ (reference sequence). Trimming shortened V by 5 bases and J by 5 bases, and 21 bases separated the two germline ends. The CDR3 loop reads CASSLPPKGGSETQYF. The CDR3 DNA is TGTGCCAGCAGCCTCCCCCCAAAAGGAGGCTCGGAGACCCAGTACTTC. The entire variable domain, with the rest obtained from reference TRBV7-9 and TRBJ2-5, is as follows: DTGVSQNPRHKITKRGQNVTFRCDPISEHNRLYWYRQTLGQGPEFLTYFQNEAQLEKSRLLSDRFSAERPKGSFSTLEIQRTEQGDSAMYLCASSLPPKGGSETQYFGPGTRLLVL.

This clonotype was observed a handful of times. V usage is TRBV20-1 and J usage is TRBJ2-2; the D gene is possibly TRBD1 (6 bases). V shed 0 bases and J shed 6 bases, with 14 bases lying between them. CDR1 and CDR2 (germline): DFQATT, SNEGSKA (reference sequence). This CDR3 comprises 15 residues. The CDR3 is CSAREGATAAGELFF. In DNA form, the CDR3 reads TGCAGTGCTAGAGAGGGGGCTACCGCCGCCGGGGAGCTGTTTTTT.

CDR3 residues: CASSLAPTASGRAGELFF. DNA for the CDR3: TGTGCCAGCAGCTTAGCGCCGACGGCTAGCGGGAGGGCCGGGGAGCTGTTTTTT. The chain recombines TRBV7-2 with TRBJ2-2; 12 nucleotides align to TRBD2. Looked up from germline, CDR1 is SGHTA and CDR2 is FQGNSA. The CDR3 has 18 residues. The V segment lost 0 bases and the J segment 6 bases; nucleotides outside the gene matches: 8.

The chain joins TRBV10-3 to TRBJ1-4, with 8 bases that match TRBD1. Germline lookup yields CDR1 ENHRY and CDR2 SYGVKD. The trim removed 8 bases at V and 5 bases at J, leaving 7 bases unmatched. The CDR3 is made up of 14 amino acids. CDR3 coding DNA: TGTGCCATCGGCGCAGGGGGCGCGAATGAAAAACTGTTTTTT. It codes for CAIGAGGANEKLFF.